This passage covers 22 T cell receptor beta chains from one sample sequenced in a study of T cells in Graves' hyperthyroidism and ophthalmopathy. Template material for amplifying TCR beta CDR3 regions consisted of RNA transcripts. In the first-round RT-PCR of the TCR CDR3, the HTBI primer set was used. One entry per CDR3 protein, called by TCRdb with MiXCR from the multiplex PCR reads. The table has some 490,000 distinct CDR3 sequences, around a fifth seen once. Sequencing was carried out using blood. The source of these receptors is a woman aged 70-85 years with Graves' ophthalmopathy.

The chain has TRBV10-2 and TRBJ2-2; D gene uncertain. CDR1 is WSHSY and CDR2 is SAAADI in the germline V gene. Trimming removed 4 bases from V and 8 bases from J, with 8 bases in between. The CDR3 loop spans 12 amino acids. The DNA for the CDR3 is TGCGCCAGCAGTGGTAGTGGAGGGGAGCTGTTTTTT. This codes for CASSGSGGELFF.

This chain uses TRBV20-1 with TRBJ1-5; tentative D call: TRBD1 (5 bases). The CDR3 is made up of 20 amino acids. The V end lost 1 base, the J end lost 7 bases, and 32 bases lay between the germline ends. Germline CDR1 and CDR2: DFQATT and SNEGSKA (reference sequence). The CDR3 spells CSARVVWQGVGFMSGQPQHF. The CDR3 DNA reads as TGCAGTGCTAGAGTGGTTTGGCAGGGTGTAGGGTTTATGTCGGGACAGCCCCAGCATTTT.

This clonotype was recorded a few times. The rearrangement links TRBV7-9 to TRBJ1-1; D unresolved. Germline loops: CDR1 SEHNR, CDR2 FQNEAQ (reference sequence). V was pared by 1 base and J by 5 bases, with 11 bases between. The CDR3 sequence is 14 residues long. CDR3 sequence (DNA): TGTGCCAGCAGCTTAGTTCCCCCAGGAACTGAAGCTTTCTTT. This gives the protein CASSLVPPGTEAFF.

The gene calls are TRBV7-6 and TRBJ1-2, with no clear D. The CDR3 covers 16 residues. Trimming pared 1 base from V and 0 bases from J, leaving 12 bases between. The germline V gene encodes CDR1 SGHVS and CDR2 FNYEAQ. The CDR3 sequence is CASSLGRVGSNYGYTF. In DNA form, the CDR3 reads TGTGCCAGCAGCTTAGGGAGAGTGGGTTCTAACTATGGCTACACCTTC.

This clonotype was counted only a few times. The V and J genes are TRBV28 and TRBJ2-3, with 8 bases lining up with TRBD2. The CDR3 has 17 amino acids. V lost 4 bases to trimming and J lost 4 bases; unmatched junction nucleotides: 13. Germline CDR1 MDHEN, CDR2 SYDVKM. The CDR3 nucleotides are TGTGCCAGCAGTTACCCGGGGGCTAGCGGGCTTCCAGATACGCAGTATTTT. Translation gives CASSYPGASGLPDTQYF.

The rearrangement uses TRBV30 and TRBJ2-7; unclear D gene. V was clipped by 0 bases and J by 3 bases, with 6 bases between them. This CDR3 spans 12 amino acids. Germline V gene sequence: CDR1 GTSNPN, CDR2 SVGIG (reference sequence). Written as DNA, the CDR3 is TGTGCCTGGAGTGTGGCACTCTACGAGCAGTACTTC. It codes for CAWSVALYEQYF.

Only a few counts were recorded for this clonotype. The J gene is TRBJ2-1, the V gene TRBV20-1, with TRBD2 matching over 9 bases. The CDR3 runs to 15 residues. Germline V CDR1 and CDR2: DFQATT, SNEGSKA (reference sequence). The J segment lost 3 bases and the V segment lost 1 base, leaving 4 bases of the junction unmatched. This chain's CDR3 is CSARAVAGVYNEQFF. The CDR3 DNA reads as TGCAGTGCTAGAGCGGTAGCGGGAGTCTACAATGAGCAGTTCTTC.

This clonotype has only a few counts. V is TRBV5-6 and J is TRBJ2-1; the D is unclear. V shed 3 bases and J shed 0 bases, with 10 bases lying between them. Germline V CDR1 and CDR2: SGHDT, YYEEEE. The CDR3 totals 15 residues. The chain's CDR3 is CASSSSPSSYNEQFF. The DNA of the CDR3 is TGTGCCAGCAGCTCCAGCCCGAGCTCCTACAATGAGCAGTTCTTC.

This clonotype was seen many times. The V call is TRBV28, the J call TRBJ1-1, with D possibly matching TRBD1 (5 bases). This CDR3 comprises 12 residues. Per germline, CDR1 MDHEN and CDR2 SYDVKM. The ends were cut back, 2 bases at V and 7 bases at J, with 8 bases in the middle. The CDR3 sequence: CASSLLQGEAFF. As DNA, the CDR3 is TGTGCCAGCAGTTTACTCCAGGGTGAAGCTTTCTTT.

The table lists this clonotype with a few counts. The chain carries TRBV3-1 and TRBJ2-1; 11 bases map to TRBD2. The V gene's germline CDR1 is LGHDT and CDR2 YNNKEL (reference sequence). The trim removed 6 bases at V and 6 bases at J, leaving 4 bases unmatched. CDR3 length: 14 residues. The CDR3 loop reads CASSGLAGGNEQFF. CDR3 in DNA: TGTGCCAGCAGTGGCCTAGCGGGAGGCAATGAGCAGTTCTTC.

This clonotype was counted ten times or more. This chain links TRBV6-2 or TRBV6-3 with TRBJ1-5; TRBD1 might be the D (5 bases). V lost 5 bases to trimming and J lost 2 bases, with 16 bases between them. The germline V gene has CDR1 MNHEY and CDR2 SVGEGT. This CDR3 spans 16 amino acids. Here the CDR3 DNA reads TGTGCCAGCAGTCCAAATCAGGGTCTCGGCAATCAGCCCCAGCATTTT. It translates to CASSPNQGLGNQPQHF.

V usage is TRBV5-1 and J usage is TRBJ1-4; no clear D. The CDR3 consists of 14 residues. V was pared by 4 bases and J by 1 base, with 8 bases between. Germline V gene lookup returns CDR1 SGHRS and CDR2 YFSETQ. This chain's CDR3 is CASSPHRTNEKLFF. In DNA form, the CDR3 reads TGCGCCAGCAGCCCCCATCGAACTAATGAAAAACTGTTTTTT.

A few counts support this clonotype. The chain recombines TRBV30 with TRBJ2-7, with 12 nucleotides matching TRBD2. The trim removed 2 bases at V and 7 bases at J, leaving 9 bases unmatched. This CDR3 is built from 15 residues. Germline V gene lookup returns CDR1 GTSNPN and CDR2 SVGIG (reference sequence). The DNA for the CDR3 is TGTGCCTGGAGTTCCGGGACTAGCGGGTCTCGAGAGCAGTACTTC. It specifies CAWSSGTSGSREQYF.

This clonotype came up a few times. This rearrangement joins TRBV12-3 or TRBV12-4 to TRBJ1-1, with 7 bases identical to TRBD1. The J segment lost 0 bases and the V segment lost 3 bases, leaving 10 bases of the junction unmatched. The CDR3 has 17 residues. The CDR3 coding sequence is TGTGCCAGCAGTTTTTGGGCAGGGGGAGGGGTGAACACTGAAGCTTTCTTT. Its translation: CASSFWAGGGVNTEAFF.

The gene calls are TRBV11-2 and TRBJ2-4; D gene uncertain. V lost 0 bases to trimming and J lost 5 bases, with 5 bases between them. Per the germline V gene, CDR1 is SGHAT and CDR2 is FQNNGV. The CDR3 is made up of 13 amino acids. The CDR3 DNA reads as TGTGCCAGCAGCTTAGATCTACAAAACATTCAGTACTTC. This gives the protein CASSLDLQNIQYF.

The V call is TRBV3-1, the J call TRBJ2-3; 12 nucleotides align to TRBD2. The junction had 7 bases not matched to a gene; V was cut back by 5 bases and J by 4 bases. Germline CDR1 is LGHDT and CDR2 is YNNKEL (reference sequence). The CDR3 loop spans 16 amino acids. CDR3 loop: CASSAPSGRASDTQYF. The CDR3 bases are TGTGCCAGCAGCGCACCTAGCGGGAGGGCCTCAGATACGCAGTATTTT.

With regard to this clonotype: Given the absence of the conserved phenylalanine or tryptophan at the CDR3 end, a read error is likely. The genes are TRBV28 and TRBJ2-7; D ambiguous. CDR1 is MDHEN and CDR2 is SYDVKM in the germline V gene. The ends were cut back, 3 bases at V and 4 bases at J, with 4 bases in the middle. CDR3 length: 11 residues. The CDR3 sequence: CASSLEYEQYL. CDR3 coding DNA: TGTGCCAGCAGTTTGGAGTACGAGCAGTACCTC.

This chain joins TRBV29-1 and TRBJ2-1; tentative D call: TRBD1 (5 bases). The germline CDR1 and CDR2 sequences are SQVTM and ANQGSEA. The CDR3 totals 14 residues. Trimming took 4 bases from V and 7 from J, leaving 17 bases between them. Written as DNA, the CDR3 is TGCAGCGTTGTGGGCAGGGCCTCTAGGAATGAGCAGTTCTTC. Translation gives CSVVGRASRNEQFF.

The chain uses TRBV25-1 and TRBJ2-7; no firm D call. The V end lost 0 bases, the J end lost 3 bases, and 6 bases lay between the germline ends. Germline V gene sequence: CDR1 MGHDK, CDR2 SYGVNS. The CDR3 consists of 13 residues. The CDR3 DNA sequence: TGTGCCAGCAGTGAATACAGCAGCTACGAGCAGTACTTC. Translating it yields CASSEYSSYEQYF.

V usage is TRBV6-1 and J usage is TRBJ1-1; 7 nucleotides agree with TRBD1. The germline CDR1 and CDR2 sequences are MNHNS and SASEGT. CDR3 length: 13 amino acids. After removal of 6 bases from V and 8 bases from J, the junction contained 9 bases not matched to a gene. The CDR3 DNA follows: TGTGCCAGCAGCATTCTTCGGGACAGCGAAGCTTTCTTT. This codes for CASSILRDSEAFF.

This clonotype was recorded at least ten times. The chain joins TRBV12-3 or TRBV12-4 to TRBJ2-3; 12 nucleotides match TRBD2. There are 17 residues in the CDR3. The V and J ends lost 1 base and 3 bases, in that order; junction bases with no gene match: 5. Here the CDR3 DNA reads TGTGCCAGCAGTTTAGGGACTAGCGGGATAGTGACAGATACGCAGTATTTT. It codes for CASSLGTSGIVTDTQYF.

Ten or more counts support this clonotype. This chain uses TRBV6-1 with TRBJ2-1; TRBD2 matches at 8 bases. CDR1 MNHNS and CDR2 SASEGT come from the germline V gene. The ends lost 6 bases at V and 4 bases at J; junction bases unmatched: 8. The CDR3 spans 15 residues. CDR3 in DNA: TGTGCCAGCAGGTCTAGCGGGCGATCTTACAATGAGCAGTTCTTC. This encodes CASRSSGRSYNEQFF.